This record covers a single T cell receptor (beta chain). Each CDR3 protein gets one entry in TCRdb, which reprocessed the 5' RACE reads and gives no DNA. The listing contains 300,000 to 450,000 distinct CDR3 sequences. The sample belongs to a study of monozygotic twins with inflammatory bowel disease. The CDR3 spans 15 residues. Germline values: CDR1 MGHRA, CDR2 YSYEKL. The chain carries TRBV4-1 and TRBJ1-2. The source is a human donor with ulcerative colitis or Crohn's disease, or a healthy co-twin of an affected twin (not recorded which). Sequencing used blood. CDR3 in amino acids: CASSPADLRGGGYTF.